This TCR beta chain came from a study of T cell responses to AZD1222 COVID-19 vaccine. CDR3 size: 17 residues. Trimming removed 0 bases at V and 6 bases at J, with 17 bases between. In the case of this clone: Its antigen is currently unknown.

Study outcomes and limitations: CD4 TCRs linked to vaccination spanned spike, dominating at 160-218 and 743-854. Unmutated variant regions reportedly attract nearly half of all spike-specific TCRs.

Libraries were prepared by immunoSEQ multiplex PCR; TCRdb keeps only in-frame clonotypes and omits some of them. Here the sample spans approximately 150,000 clones, 90% to 95% being singletons. The source material was peripheral blood, sampled after recovery from COVID-19. This TCR was sampled from an adult who had recovered from COVID-19. The genes are TRBV23-1 and TRBJ2-2; D is unresolved. TRBV23-1 is labeled an ORF, and its function is uncertain. CDR3 sequence: CASSQSAGPYKAGELFF. Here the CDR3 DNA reads TGCGCCAGCAGTCAATCGGCAGGCCCCTATAAGGCCGGGGAGCTGTTTTTT.